Each of the 28 T cell receptor beta chains below was sequenced from the same sample in a study of blood T cell repertoires in COVID-19 (TCRdb year 2020). The library was built by means of the immunoSEQ multiplex PCR assay. Imported from immuneACCESS, the table was reduced by TCRdb to in-frame sequences with V and J called. These copies leave out some clones; in studies compared against another copy, an unresolved V gene accounts for under half, and the cause of the remainder is not known. The sample yields 200,000 to 250,000 clones; about 83% were counted once. Clones ranked in the top ten supply approximately 5.5% of the sample. Sample: peripheral blood. These TCRs come from a woman older than 75 with COVID-19, enrolled during active disease.

The chain employs TRBV27 and TRBJ1-2, with D tentatively TRBD1 (5 bases). Germline V gene lookup returns CDR1 MNHEY and CDR2 SMNVEV (reference sequence). The CDR3 is made up of 17 amino acids. V lost 0 bases to trimming and J lost 2 bases, with 16 bases between them. The CDR3 spells CASSLSRPGRGNYGYTF. DNA of the CDR3: TGTGCCAGCAGTTTATCGAGGCCCGGGCGGGGGAACTATGGCTACACCTTC.

CDR3 DNA: TGTGCCAGCAGCGTAGGAGCAGGGCAAGAGACCCAGTACTTC. Encoded protein: CASSVGAGQETQYF. This chain links TRBV9 with TRBJ2-5, with D tentatively TRBD1 (5 bases). The CDR3 extends over 14 amino acids. Germline V gene sequence: CDR1 SGDLS, CDR2 YYNGEE. With 0 bases removed from V and 2 bases from J, the gap between germline ends came to 8 bases.

This rearrangement joins TRBV19 to TRBJ2-7; 7 bases are a match to TRBD1. The CDR3 sequence is 14 residues long. V trimming: 2 bases; J trimming: 5 bases; junction bases outside the gene matches: 6. Per the germline V gene, CDR1 is LNHDA and CDR2 is SQIVND (reference sequence). CDR3 sequence: CASSIKGAANEQYF. CDR3 DNA sequence: TGTGCCAGTAGTATAAAGGGGGCGGCGAACGAGCAGTACTTC. The whole variable domain, remainder taken from reference TRBV19 and TRBJ2-7, is DGGITQSPKYLFRKEGQNVTLSCEQNLNHDAMYWYRQDPGQGLRLIYYSQIVNDFQKGDIAEGYSVSREKKESFPLTVTSAQKNPTAFYLCASSIKGAANEQYFGPGTRLTVT.

This sequence joins TRBV7-8 and TRBJ1-3; TRBD1 might be the D (5 bases). Trimming left V 3 bases short and J 4 bases short, with 13 bases between. The CDR3 contains 15 residues. Germline V gives CDR1 SGHVS, CDR2 FQNEAQ. CDR3 residues: CASSFTAGRGNTIYF. The DNA for the CDR3 is TGTGCCAGCAGCTTTACCGCGGGGCGCGGAAACACCATATATTTT.

The chain couples TRBV7-2 to TRBJ1-1; D gene unclear. The germline V and J ends were trimmed by 2 bases and 4 bases, with 11 bases remaining between them. The CDR3 totals 14 residues. The V gene's germline CDR1 is SGHTA and CDR2 FQGNSA. As DNA, the CDR3 is TGTGCCAGCAGCTTACCCGTCAGATTCACTGAAGCTTTCTTT. Protein: CASSLPVRFTEAFF.

This clone was detected once. The gene calls are TRBV3-1 (or the pseudogene TRBV3-2) and TRBJ1-2; perhaps TRBD1 as D (5 bases). V dropped 2 bases and J dropped 7 bases, with 11 bases sitting between them. The CDR3 is 13 amino acids. Germline CDR1 and CDR2: LGHDT and YNNKEL (reference sequence). The CDR3 loop is CASSQRQQSGYTF. The CDR3 nucleotides read TGTGCCAGCAGCCAACGACAGCAGTCTGGCTACACCTTC.

This chain connects TRBV5-1 to TRBJ2-1; D might be TRBD1 (6 bases). Germline-derived CDR1 and CDR2 are SGHRS and YFSETQ. The CDR3 covers 14 residues. V dropped 0 bases and J dropped 8 bases, with 12 bases sitting between them. CDR3 in amino acids: CASSLVMGAYEQFF. DNA of the CDR3: TGCGCCAGCAGCTTGGTTATGGGGGCCTATGAGCAGTTCTTC.

This chain links TRBV28 with TRBJ1-2; possibly TRBD1 for D (6 bases). Germline V CDR1 and CDR2: MDHEN, SYDVKM. V was trimmed by 6 bases and J by 7 bases, leaving 12 bases between them. The length of the CDR3 is 12 residues. CDR3 amino acids: CASRGQGFGYTF. The CDR3 nucleotides are TGTGCCAGCAGGGGGCAGGGGTTTGGCTACACCTTC.

The chain couples TRBV18 to TRBJ1-1; 10 bases fit TRBD1. Germline V CDR1 and CDR2: KGHSH, LQKENI. The V gene end was trimmed by 1 base and the J gene end by 7 bases; junction bases not matched to a gene: 9. The CDR3 extends over 16 amino acids. CDR3 DNA sequence: TGTGCCAGCTCACCACAGACAGGGGGCCCGACGATTGAAGCTTTCTTT. Its translation is CASSPQTGGPTIEAFF.

This chain joins TRBV7-2 and TRBJ1-1; D remains unclear. The CDR3 is 16 residues long. Trimming took off 3 bases at V and 11 bases at J, with 25 bases between the two ends. Germline CDR1 and CDR2: SGHTA and FQGNSA. CDR3 bases: TGTGCCAGCAGCTTGCGGGGTAGTGGAGGTGGGCGAACGGCTTTCTTT. Translated: CASSLRGSGGGRTAFF. The complete variable domain, with remaining parts taken from reference TRBV7-2 and TRBJ1-1, reads GAGVSQSPSNKVTEKGKDVELRCDPISGHTALYWYRQSLGQGLEFLIYFQGNSAPDKSGLPSDRFSAERTGGSVSTLTIQRTQQEDSAVYLCASSLRGSGGGRTAFFGQGTRLTVV.

The chain couples TRBV20-1 to TRBJ1-4; maybe TRBD1 (5 bases). V was shortened by 3 bases and J by 7 bases, with 15 bases between the two germline ends. This CDR3 is 14 amino acids long. Germline V gene lookup returns CDR1 DFQATT and CDR2 SNEGSKA (reference sequence). The CDR3 loop reads CSASLGGASEKLFF. The CDR3 DNA is TGCAGTGCTAGTTTAGGAGGGGCGAGTGAAAAACTGTTTTTT.

The chain links TRBV28 to TRBJ1-1; 8 bases fit TRBD1. Per germline, CDR1 MDHEN and CDR2 SYDVKM. The V segment lost 6 bases and the J segment 8 bases; nucleotides outside the gene matches: 5. The CDR3 runs 12 residues. The CDR3 nucleotides are TGTGCCAGCAGCAAAAGGGACAGGGAAGCTTTCTTT. Translated: CASSKRDREAFF.

The V gene is TRBV5-1, the J gene TRBJ2-5; D not resolved. Germline values: CDR1 SGHRS, CDR2 YFSETQ. The CDR3 has 14 residues. V was trimmed by 1 base and J by 0 bases, leaving 7 bases between them. Here the CDR3 DNA reads TGCGCCAGCAGCTTGTCGCCAGACCAAGAGACCCAGTACTTC. Translated, it gives CASSLSPDQETQYF.

The chain joins TRBV28 to TRBJ1-4, with D tentatively TRBD1 (6 bases). The germline V gene has CDR1 MDHEN and CDR2 SYDVKM. The CDR3 loop spans 15 amino acids. The V and J ends lost 9 bases and 4 bases respectively, with 18 bases between them. The CDR3 loop reads CASAEDGQHNEKLFF. CDR3 DNA sequence: TGTGCCAGTGCGGAGGACGGACAGCATAATGAAAAACTGTTTTTT. Full variable domain (remainder filled in from reference TRBV28 and TRBJ1-4): DVKVTQSSRYLVKRTGEKVFLECVQDMDHENMFWYRQDPGLGLRLIYFSYDVKMKEKGDIPEGYSVSREKKERFSLILESASTNQTSMYLCASAEDGQHNEKLFFGSGTQLSVL.

This clone was counted only a few times. The chain links TRBV7-8 to TRBJ2-7; 7 nucleotides align to TRBD1. Looked up from germline, CDR1 is SGHVS and CDR2 is FQNEAQ. The ends lost 3 bases at V and 3 bases at J; junction bases unmatched: 8. This CDR3 is built from 15 residues. The CDR3, as DNA: TGTGCCAGCAGCTTCGGGGACAGCCTAATCTACGAGCAGTACTTC. Protein sequence: CASSFGDSLIYEQYF. Filled out from reference TRBV7-8 and TRBJ2-7, the complete variable domain reads GAGVSQSPRYKVAKRGQDVALRCDPISGHVSLFWYQQALGQGPEFLTYFQNEAQLDKSGLPSDRFFAERPEGSVSTLKIQRTQQEDSAVYLCASSFGDSLIYEQYFGPGTRLTVT.

The chain links TRBV6-1 to TRBJ1-3; 10 bases line up with TRBD1. CDR3 length: 15 residues. V gave up 1 base and J gave up 8 bases; unmatched junction bases: 5. The germline V gene encodes CDR1 MNHNS and CDR2 SASEGT. CDR3: CASSEGGQGYDTIYF. Written as DNA, the CDR3 is TGTGCCAGCAGTGAAGGGGGACAGGGGTATGACACCATATATTTT.

CDR3 in DNA: TGTGCCAGTAGGAGGGCCAACTCTGGAAACACCATATATTTT. This encodes CASRRANSGNTIYF. This sequence joins TRBV19 and TRBJ1-3; no firm D call. Germline loops: CDR1 LNHDA, CDR2 SQIVND (reference sequence). The CDR3 runs 14 residues. Trimming stripped 6 bases from V and 0 bases from J, with 9 bases between.

In DNA form, the CDR3 reads TGTGCCAGCAGTTACGGGGCAGGGCGTAGCAATCAGCCCCAGCATTTT. This translates into CASSYGAGRSNQPQHF. The rearrangement uses TRBV6-6 and TRBJ1-5; D is possibly TRBD1 (5 bases). CDR3 length equals 16 residues. The V gene's germline CDR1 is MNHNY and CDR2 SVGAGI (reference sequence). Trimming took 2 bases from V and 0 from J, leaving 11 bases between them.

This clone was seen only once. The genes are TRBV28 and TRBJ1-5; 8 bases are a match to TRBD1. Germline-derived CDR1 and CDR2 are MDHEN and SYDVKM. Unmatched junction bases numbered 9, after V lost 8 bases and J lost 0 bases. This CDR3 spans 16 amino acids. CDR3: CASYYPGTGSNQPQHF. The DNA for the CDR3 is TGTGCCAGCTATTACCCCGGGACAGGTAGCAATCAGCCCCAGCATTTT. The full variable domain, in which reference TRBV28 and TRBJ1-5 provide the parts outside the CDR3, is DVKVTQSSRYLVKRTGEKVFLECVQDMDHENMFWYRQDPGLGLRLIYFSYDVKMKEKGDIPEGYSVSREKKERFSLILESASTNQTSMYLCASYYPGTGSNQPQHFGDGTRLSIL.

There are a few counts of this clone. CDR3 protein: CASSYEHPFNGHF. The CDR3 DNA is TGTGCCAGCAGTTACGAGCATCCCTTTAACGGCCACTTT. This rearrangement joins TRBV6-6 to TRBJ1-6; D uncertain. V was pared by 2 bases and J by 18 bases, with 17 bases between. The CDR3 loop spans 13 amino acids. Per germline, CDR1 MNHNY and CDR2 SVGAGI (reference sequence).

This chain connects TRBV4-2 to TRBJ2-5; 12 nucleotides line up with TRBD2. The germline CDR1 and CDR2 sequences are LGHNA and YNFKEQ. This CDR3 comprises 17 residues. With V trimmed by 0 bases and J by 3 bases, 5 bases remained unmatched. The CDR3 nucleotides read TGTGCCAGCAGCCAAGAAGCCCGACTAGCGGGGGAAGAGACCCAGTACTTC. It specifies CASSQEARLAGEETQYF.

J is TRBJ2-7 and V is TRBV24-1; 9 bases fit TRBD1. The V gene end was trimmed by 5 bases and the J gene end by 6 bases; junction bases not matched to a gene: 10. In germline, CDR1 is KGHDR, CDR2 SFDVKD. This CDR3 comprises 15 residues. CDR3 nucleotide sequence: TGTGCCACCAGTGCCCCTGGGACAGGGTCGGTCGAGCAGTACGTC. This translates into CATSAPGTGSVEQYV.

The chain uses TRBV5-6 and TRBJ1-2; a possible D gene is TRBD1 (6 bases). Per germline, CDR1 SGHDT and CDR2 YYEEEE. The length of the CDR3 is 16 residues. Trimming took off 0 bases at V and 7 bases at J, with 19 bases between the two ends. CDR3 bases: TGTGCCAGCAGCTTGGCCCAAAGACTGGGGGCCCCTGGCTACACCTTC. Its translation: CASSLAQRLGAPGYTF.

This chain links TRBV28 with TRBJ1-6; 8 bases align to TRBD1. V gave up 2 bases and J gave up 8 bases; unmatched junction bases: 8. Germline CDR1 and CDR2: MDHEN and SYDVKM. This CDR3 has 16 amino acids. CDR3 in DNA: TGTGCCAGCAGTTTACTCCCCGGACAGGGCGATTCACCCCTCCACTTT. As protein: CASSLLPGQGDSPLHF.

The J gene is TRBJ1-2, the V gene TRBV7-2; 11 nucleotides align to TRBD1. CDR1 and CDR2 (germline): SGHTA, FQGNSA. The CDR3 spans 15 residues. The junction had 10 bases not matched to a gene; V was cut back by 5 bases and J by 8 bases. CDR3 amino acids: CASSGQGAGSGGYTF. In DNA form, the CDR3 reads TGTGCCAGCAGCGGACAGGGGGCTGGTTCGGGAGGCTACACCTTC.

This clone was seen once. CDR3 protein: CATSVQGSYQETQYF. DNA for the CDR3: TGTGCCACCAGTGTGCAGGGTTCGTACCAAGAGACCCAGTACTTC. The V call is TRBV24-1, the J call TRBJ2-5; D might be TRBD1 (5 bases). Germline-derived CDR1 and CDR2 are KGHDR and SFDVKD. This CDR3 comprises 15 residues. V lost 5 bases and J lost 0, with 12 bases in between.

For this clone: Other DNA variants within this sample encode the same CDR3. The chain carries TRBV6-5 and TRBJ1-2; 7 nucleotides agree with TRBD1. Germline trimming cut 6 bases from V and 4 bases from J; bases unmatched to any gene: 5. Germline values: CDR1 MNHEY, CDR2 SVGAGI. This CDR3 is built from 13 residues. CDR3 nucleotides: TGTGCCAGCAGCCCCGGGACAGTCTATGGCTACACCTTC. It yields the protein CASSPGTVYGYTF.

The V and J genes are TRBV28 and TRBJ2-3; TRBD2 matches 8 bases. Trimming took 5 bases from V and 1 from J; bases not matched to a gene: 5. Germline lookup yields CDR1 MDHEN and CDR2 SYDVKM. This CDR3 region has 15 residues. Written as DNA, the CDR3 is TGTGCCAGCAGTCTAGGGACTAGGGGCACAGATACGCAGTATTTT. Encoded protein: CASSLGTRGTDTQYF.